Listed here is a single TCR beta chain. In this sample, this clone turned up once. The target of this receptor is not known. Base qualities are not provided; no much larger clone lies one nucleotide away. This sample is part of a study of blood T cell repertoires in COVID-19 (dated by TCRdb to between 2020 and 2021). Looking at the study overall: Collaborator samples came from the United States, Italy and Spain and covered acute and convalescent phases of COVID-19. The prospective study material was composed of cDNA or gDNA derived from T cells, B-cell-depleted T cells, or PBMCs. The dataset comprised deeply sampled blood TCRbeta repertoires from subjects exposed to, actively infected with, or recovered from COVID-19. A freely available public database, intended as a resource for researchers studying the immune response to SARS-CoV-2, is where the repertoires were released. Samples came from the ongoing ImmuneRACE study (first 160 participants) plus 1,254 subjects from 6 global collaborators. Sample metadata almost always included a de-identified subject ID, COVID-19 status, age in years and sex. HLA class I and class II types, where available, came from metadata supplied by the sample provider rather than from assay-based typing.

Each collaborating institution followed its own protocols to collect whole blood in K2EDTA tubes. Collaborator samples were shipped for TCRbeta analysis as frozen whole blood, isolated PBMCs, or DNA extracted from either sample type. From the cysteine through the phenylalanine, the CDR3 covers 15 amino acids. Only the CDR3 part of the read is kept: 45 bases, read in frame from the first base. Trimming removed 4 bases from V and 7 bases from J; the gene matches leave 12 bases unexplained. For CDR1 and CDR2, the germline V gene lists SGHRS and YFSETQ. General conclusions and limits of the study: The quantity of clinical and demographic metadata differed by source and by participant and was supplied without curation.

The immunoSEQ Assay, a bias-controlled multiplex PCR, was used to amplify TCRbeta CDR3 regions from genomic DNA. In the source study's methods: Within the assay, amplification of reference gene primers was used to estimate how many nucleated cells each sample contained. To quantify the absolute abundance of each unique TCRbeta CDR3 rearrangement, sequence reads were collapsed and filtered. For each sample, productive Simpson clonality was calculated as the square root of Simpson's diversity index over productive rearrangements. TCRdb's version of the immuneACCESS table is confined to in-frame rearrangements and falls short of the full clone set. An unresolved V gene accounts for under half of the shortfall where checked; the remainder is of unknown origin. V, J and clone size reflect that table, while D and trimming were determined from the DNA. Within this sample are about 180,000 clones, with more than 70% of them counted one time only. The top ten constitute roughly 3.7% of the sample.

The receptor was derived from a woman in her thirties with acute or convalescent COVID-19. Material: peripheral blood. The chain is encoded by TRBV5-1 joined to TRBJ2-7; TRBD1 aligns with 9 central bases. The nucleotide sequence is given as TGCGCCAGCAGCCACCGGGACAGGGACTTTCGGGAGCAGTACTTC. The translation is CASSHRDRDFREQYF.